This T cell receptor beta chain was observed in a study of T cells in Graves' hyperthyroidism and ophthalmopathy. About the study: Peripheral blood was drawn at first diagnosis, prior to all treatment. General study results and limits: Clonotypes that were expanded in thyroid above 0.001 mostly appeared in blood too.

Graves' hyperthyroidism without ophthalmopathy progression within 18 months was termed stable. Each diagnosis was grounded in clinical symptoms, serum thyroxine and TRAb, thyroid ultrasound, and orbital computed tomography. This clonotype was detected many times. As yet, its antigen is unknown. Deletions cut 1 base from V and 2 bases from J, with 8 bases between. The CDR3 totals 15 residues. Germline V gene lookup returns CDR1 LGHNA and CDR2 YNFKEQ. The CDR3 regions of TCR beta were amplified from RNA transcripts. Researchers ran a first-round RT-PCR on the TCR CDR3 using the HTBI primer set. MiXCR was run by TCRdb on the multiplex PCR reads, yielding one entry per CDR3 protein. The table records 450,000 to 650,000 distinct CDR3 sequences, around 21% of them present only once.

Specimen: blood. The V gene is TRBV4-2, the J gene TRBJ2-2; perhaps D is TRBD1 or TRBD2 (6 bases each). The receptor comes from a man aged 18 to 29 with Graves' hyperthyroidism. CDR3 sequence (DNA): TGTGCCAGCAGCCAAGGGGGGGCAAACACCGGGGAGCTGTTTTTT. This sequence encodes CASSQGGANTGELFF.